Below, 23 T cell receptor beta chains from the same sample are listed, as sequenced in a study of beta chain features in type 1 diabetes. Isolated RNA was reverse transcribed in full, so expressed TCRB transcripts were sequenced. Here immunoSEQ multiplex PCR was the method, and the copy in TCRdb shows in-frame clones only, minus some. Among approximately 380,000 clones listed, around 15% were seen once. Sequences were obtained from naive CD4+ T cells from blood. The receptor source for this set is a woman under 30 in good health.

This clone was observed a handful of times. V usage is TRBV19 and J usage is TRBJ2-1; a weak D match, TRBD2 (6 bases). V was trimmed by 0 bases and J by 6 bases, leaving 15 bases between them. This CDR3 is built from 16 residues. Germline CDR1 and CDR2: LNHDA and SQIVND (reference sequence). Here the CDR3 DNA reads TGTGCCAGTAGTATAGAGGTAGGACTATTACGCAATGAGCAGTTCTTC. Its translation is CASSIEVGLLRNEQFF.

Only a few counts were recorded for this clone. The gene calls are TRBV25-1 and TRBJ1-1, with D possibly TRBD1 on 5 matching bases. Germline values: CDR1 MGHDK, CDR2 SYGVNS. V lost 0 bases and J 4 bases, leaving 18 bases between the germline ends. The CDR3 consists of 17 residues. In DNA form, the CDR3 reads TGTGCCAGCAGTGAATACGGGGAGGGGCCTCCAAGCACTGAAGCTTTCTTT. This encodes CASSEYGEGPPSTEAFF.

The chain joins TRBV30 to TRBJ1-2, with D perhaps TRBD1 (6 bases). The germline gives CDR1 GTSNPN, CDR2 SVGIG (reference sequence). The CDR3 has 12 amino acids. V was trimmed by 4 bases and J by 7 bases, leaving 13 bases between them. CDR3 region: CAWNPRDTGYTF. CDR3 coding DNA: TGTGCCTGGAATCCCCGGGACACTGGCTACACCTTC.

This clone was seen a handful of times. The rearrangement links TRBV4-2 to TRBJ1-5; D is possibly TRBD1 (5 bases). The ends were cut back, 0 bases at V and 5 bases at J, with 11 bases in the middle. Per the germline V gene, CDR1 is LGHNA and CDR2 is YNFKEQ. This CDR3 contains 15 residues. The CDR3 DNA is TGTGCCAGCAGCCAAGATGGGGGGTACCATCAGCCCCAGCATTTT. This gives the protein CASSQDGGYHQPQHF.

This chain uses TRBV9 with TRBJ2-7; 9 positions agree with TRBD1. CDR1 SGDLS and CDR2 YYNGEE come from the germline V gene. This CDR3 region has 15 residues. With V trimmed by 0 bases and J by 6 bases, 7 bases remained unmatched. CDR3 sequence: CASSVVDRGGAEQYF. The CDR3 region has the DNA TGTGCCAGCAGCGTAGTGGACAGGGGTGGGGCCGAGCAGTACTTC.

V and J are TRBV2 and TRBJ1-1; D is perhaps TRBD1 (6 bases). The CDR3 sequence is 12 residues long. V shed 7 bases and J shed 5 bases, with 11 bases lying between them. From germline, CDR1 is SNHLY and CDR2 FYNNEI. The CDR3 protein is CASNHRDTEAFF. Here the CDR3 DNA reads TGTGCCAGCAACCACAGGGATACTGAAGCTTTCTTT.

CDR3 residues: CASSRLAPTYEQYF. The DNA for the CDR3 is TGTGCCAGCAGCCGACTAGCGCCTACCTACGAGCAGTACTTC. V and J are TRBV6-5 and TRBJ2-7, with 8 bases identical to TRBD2. Unmatched junction bases numbered 6, after V lost 6 bases and J lost 2 bases. The CDR3 loop spans 14 amino acids. Germline V gene lookup returns CDR1 MNHEY and CDR2 SVGAGI.

This clone was detected a few times. The chain employs TRBV25-1 and TRBJ2-4, with 9 bases lining up with TRBD2. V lost 7 bases, J lost 6 bases, and 16 bases stayed unmatched. Germline CDR1 reads MGHDK; CDR2 reads SYGVNS. This CDR3 region has 17 residues. CDR3 protein: CASIGLTASGVGNIQYF. DNA for the CDR3: TGTGCCAGCATAGGGCTGACGGCTAGCGGGGTGGGAAACATTCAGTACTTC.

This clone was counted between two and nine times. The chain carries TRBV25-1 and TRBJ2-6, with TRBD1 identical over 9 bases. Germline trimming cut 9 bases from V and 4 bases from J; bases unmatched to any gene: 10. This CDR3 comprises 16 residues. CDR1 MGHDK and CDR2 SYGVNS come from the germline V gene. The CDR3 DNA reads TGTGCCAGTACTCCCGGGACAGGGACCGGGGCCAACGTCCTGACTTTC. It encodes CASTPGTGTGANVLTF.

This chain uses TRBV18 with TRBJ1-2, with D tentatively TRBD1 (5 bases). This CDR3 has 14 amino acids. V lost 1 base, J lost 4 bases, and 10 bases lay in between. The germline V gene has CDR1 KGHSH and CDR2 LQKENI. The CDR3 here is CASSPQEGFYGYTF. The CDR3 DNA reads as TGTGCCAGCTCACCACAGGAGGGGTTCTATGGCTACACCTTC.

This clone was seen only a few times. The chain links TRBV9 to TRBJ2-5; D not certain. The CDR3 runs 12 residues. Germline V gene data show CDR1 as SGDLS and CDR2 as YYNGEE. V lost 4 bases to trimming and J lost 4 bases, with 8 bases between them. CDR3 protein: CASSIPGETQYF. For the CDR3, the DNA is TGTGCCAGCAGCATCCCGGGAGAGACCCAGTACTTC.

This clone was detected a few times. The chain uses TRBV18 and TRBJ2-7, with 7 bases identical to TRBD1. The CDR3 has 14 residues. The J segment lost 5 bases and the V segment lost 6 bases, leaving 10 bases of the junction unmatched. Germline values: CDR1 KGHSH, CDR2 LQKENI. The CDR3 protein is CASSPDRVANEQYF. CDR3 nucleotides: TGTGCCAGCTCCCCTGACAGGGTGGCGAACGAGCAGTACTTC.

The rearrangement joins TRBV10-3 to TRBJ2-1; D unresolved. Germline CDR1 and CDR2: ENHRY and SYGVKD. V was cut by 3 bases and J by 12 bases, with 15 bases left in between. CDR3 length: 13 residues. The CDR3 loop is CAISDATSVRQFF. CDR3 bases: TGTGCCATCAGTGATGCAACCTCGGTAAGGCAGTTCTTC.

The genes are TRBV4-2 and TRBJ2-1; D not resolved. The CDR3 loop spans 16 amino acids. CDR1 is LGHNA and CDR2 is YNFKEQ in the germline V gene. V gave up 4 bases and J gave up 3 bases, with 16 bases separating them. CDR3 sequence reads: CASSPSYRSLYNEQFF. CDR3 bases: TGTGCCAGCAGCCCTTCCTATAGGAGCCTCTACAATGAGCAGTTCTTC.

This clone was detected a few times. The rearrangement uses TRBV7-9 and TRBJ2-1; 8 nucleotides match TRBD2. Germline V gene sequence: CDR1 SEHNR, CDR2 FQNEAQ (reference sequence). This CDR3 has 14 amino acids. Trimming cost V 5 bases and J 6 bases; bases outside gene matches: 6. CDR3 residues: CASSDSGSANEQFF. The CDR3 DNA reads as TGTGCCAGCAGCGACAGCGGGAGCGCCAATGAGCAGTTCTTC.

V and J are TRBV25-1 and TRBJ2-5; D remains unclear. Trimming cost V 2 bases and J 2 bases, with 3 bases left between them. The CDR3 is 12 amino acids. Germline V gene lookup returns CDR1 MGHDK and CDR2 SYGVNS. The CDR3 DNA reads TGTGCCAGCAGTGAACCTCAAGAGACCCAGTACTTC. Translating it yields CASSEPQETQYF.

Of note for this clone: Other DNA sequences within the sample encode an identical CDR3. The chain recombines TRBV28 with TRBJ2-7, with D uncertain. Between the trimmed V and J ends, which lost 6 bases and 4 bases, there was a span of 7 bases. The CDR3 consists of 11 residues. The germline V gene encodes CDR1 MDHEN and CDR2 SYDVKM. DNA for the CDR3: TGTGCCAGCAGCTCCCGGTACGAGCAGTACTTC. Translating gives CASSSRYEQYF.

The V and J genes are TRBV6-5 and TRBJ1-3; D is unresolved. V lost 0 bases and J 0 bases, leaving 6 bases between the germline ends. Germline V lookup: CDR1 MNHEY, CDR2 SVGAGI. The CDR3 spans 15 residues. This chain's CDR3 is CASSYSRVSGNTIYF. CDR3 DNA: TGTGCCAGCAGTTACTCGAGAGTCTCTGGAAACACCATATATTTT.

V is TRBV29-1 and J is TRBJ2-7; weak D call: TRBD1 (5 bases). The CDR3 covers 11 residues. Germline CDR1 is SQVTM and CDR2 is ANQGSEA. V was pared by 8 bases and J by 0 bases, with 8 bases between. The CDR3 DNA sequence: TGCAGCTTTGGACACTCCTACGAGCAGTACTTC. Translated, it gives CSFGHSYEQYF.

V gene TRBV5-4 combines with J gene TRBJ2-3; D might be TRBD2 (5 bases). Trimming removed 4 bases from V and 3 bases from J, with 18 bases in between. The CDR3 totals 16 residues. Germline V CDR1 and CDR2: SGHNT, YYREEE (reference sequence). The CDR3 sequence is CASSPDVGVMTDTQYF. In nucleotides, the CDR3 is TGTGCCAGCAGCCCAGACGTGGGAGTTATGACAGATACGCAGTATTTT.

This chain uses TRBV30 with TRBJ2-1; possible D gene TRBD2, 5 bases. The CDR3 is made up of 16 amino acids. Trimming removed 0 bases at V and 0 bases at J, with 12 bases between. CDR1 is GTSNPN and CDR2 is SVGIG in the germline V gene (reference sequence). In DNA form, the CDR3 reads TGTGCCTGGAGTGTACGGAGGCTTCCCTCCTACAATGAGCAGTTCTTC. Its translation is CAWSVRRLPSYNEQFF.

This clone has only a few counts. The chain is built from TRBV23-1 and TRBJ2-3; the D gene is possibly TRBD1 (6 bases). TRBV23-1 is known as an ORF, though its function is uncertain. There are 19 residues in the CDR3. Trimming cost V 2 bases and J 6 bases, with 27 bases left between them. In DNA, the CDR3 is TGCGCCAGCAGTCAACTCCTCGTCGTAACGGGACACATCAGGGATACGCAGTATTTT. Protein product: CASSQLLVVTGHIRDTQYF.

This clone occurred a few times. The rearrangement uses TRBV7-9 and TRBJ2-7; TRBD1 agrees at 10 bases. The CDR3 totals 15 residues. Germline V lookup: CDR1 SEHNR, CDR2 FQNEAQ (reference sequence). With 5 bases clipped from V and 2 bases from J, the junction kept 6 bases outside the gene matches. CDR3 in amino acids: CASSRNGQGAYEQYF. The CDR3 DNA reads TGTGCCAGCAGCCGAAACGGACAGGGGGCCTACGAGCAGTACTTC.